This record looks at one TCR beta chain sequence and its context. Germline CDR1 SGHDN, CDR2 FVKESK. The V gene lost 4 bases and the J gene lost 6 bases, with 13 bases spanning the gap. The CDR3 contains 14 residues. The sample belongs to a study of blood T cell repertoires in COVID-19. Study in general: PBMCs, B-cell-depleted T cells, or T cells provided the cDNA or gDNA that made up the material.

Profiled with immunoSEQ multiplex PCR; TCRdb holds only in-frame clones, not every one. Here the sample spans around 99,000 clones, 80% to 85% being singletons. This receptor was obtained from a man between 65 and 85 years old with acute or convalescent COVID-19. The rearrangement links TRBV14 to TRBJ2-1, with D uncertain. The specimen was peripheral blood. CDR3 loop: CASSPLGTVNEQFF. The CDR3 DNA follows: TGTGCCAGCAGCCCCCTAGGAACGGTCAATGAGCAGTTCTTC.